These 26 T cell receptor beta chains were sequenced from one sample in a study of OX40 agonist ivuxolimab in advanced cancers. Some clones are missing from TCRdb's copy, which holds only in-frame ones; the method was immunoSEQ multiplex PCR. Among 100,000 to 150,000 clones listed, about 90% were seen once. The source material was CD4+ or CD8+ T cells sorted from blood, sampled in a trial of the OX40 agonist ivuxolimab. These receptors were taken from an adult with an advanced solid tumor such as melanoma, head and neck, liver or kidney cancer.

The genes are TRBV5-1 and TRBJ2-3; D is ambiguous. Trimming left V 0 bases short and J 9 bases short, with 11 bases between. Germline assignment: CDR1 SGHRS and CDR2 YFSETQ. The CDR3 is made up of 13 amino acids. CDR3 DNA: TGCGCCAGCAGCTTGGCCGGTAGTTCAACGCAGTATTTT. It is translated as CASSLAGSSTQYF.

This chain links TRBV5-1 with TRBJ2-7, with D unclear. Germline V gene lookup returns CDR1 SGHRS and CDR2 YFSETQ. The CDR3 has 17 amino acids. Trimming stripped 1 base from V and 5 bases from J, with 22 bases between. CDR3 in amino acids: CASSLSPRTQAPDEQYF. DNA for the CDR3: TGCGCCAGCAGCTTGTCTCCTAGGACCCAAGCCCCAGACGAGCAGTACTTC.

Points on this clone: Distinct nucleotide sequences in the sample also encode this CDR3. This sequence joins TRBV28 and TRBJ1-5; no clear D gene. CDR3 length: 13 residues. CDR1 is MDHEN, CDR2 SYDVKM, per germline. V was clipped by 3 bases and J by 0 bases, with 3 bases between them. The CDR3 sequence: CASSFGSNQPQHF. CDR3 DNA: TGTGCCAGCAGTTTCGGTAGCAATCAGCCCCAGCATTTT. The entire variable domain, with the rest obtained from reference TRBV28 and TRBJ1-5, is as follows: DVKVTQSSRYLVKRTGEKVFLECVQDMDHENMFWYRQDPGLGLRLIYFSYDVKMKEKGDIPEGYSVSREKKERFSLILESASTNQTSMYLCASSFGSNQPQHFGDGTRLSIL.

The chain links TRBV6-5 to TRBJ2-7; 12 bases agree with TRBD1. V lost 2 bases and J lost 7; bases outside the gene matches: 6. CDR3 size: 15 residues. Germline assignment: CDR1 MNHEY and CDR2 SVGAGI. CDR3 region: CASSYGGTGGGEQYF. For the CDR3, the DNA is TGTGCCAGCAGTTACGGAGGGACAGGGGGCGGTGAGCAGTACTTC.

The genes are TRBV6-5 and TRBJ1-5; the D is unclear. V lost 5 bases, J lost 3 bases, and 14 bases lay in between. The CDR3 has 15 amino acids. Per the germline V gene, CDR1 is MNHEY and CDR2 is SVGAGI. The chain's CDR3 is CASSRTYDVNQPQHF. CDR3 in DNA: TGTGCCAGCAGTCGGACGTACGACGTCAATCAGCCCCAGCATTTT.

The chain carries TRBV28 and TRBJ1-2; D call uncertain. This CDR3 spans 15 amino acids. V was clipped by 5 bases and J by 2 bases, with 15 bases between them. Germline V gene lookup returns CDR1 MDHEN and CDR2 SYDVKM. CDR3 region: CASSPTPNPNYGYTF. DNA of the CDR3: TGTGCCAGCAGTCCAACGCCGAACCCCAACTATGGCTACACCTTC.

This clone was picked up one time. V usage is TRBV6-6 and J usage is TRBJ2-5; a possible D gene is TRBD1 (6 bases). This CDR3 has 15 residues. Germline V gene lookup returns CDR1 MNHNY and CDR2 SVGAGI (reference sequence). The germline V and J ends were trimmed by 5 bases and 5 bases, with 18 bases remaining between them. CDR3 region: CASSDFRGARETQYF. For the CDR3, the DNA is TGTGCCAGCAGTGACTTCAGGGGCGCCAGGGAGACCCAGTACTTC.

Written as DNA, the CDR3 is TGTGCCAGCAGTGAAGTTTGGACAGCCTCCACCGGGGAGCTGTTTTTT. Translating gives CASSEVWTASTGELFF. The rearrangement uses TRBV6-1 and TRBJ2-2; D may be TRBD1 (6 bases). The ends were cut back, 1 base at V and 4 bases at J, with 13 bases in the middle. The CDR3 loop spans 16 amino acids. Germline CDR1 MNHNS, CDR2 SASEGT.

V and J are TRBV28 and TRBJ1-1; 8 bases are a match to TRBD1. The CDR3 has 15 residues. The junction had 8 bases not matched to a gene; V was cut back by 2 bases and J by 6 bases. CDR1 MDHEN and CDR2 SYDVKM come from the germline V gene. CDR3 region: CASSLVTGGVPEAFF. CDR3 nucleotides: TGTGCCAGCAGTTTAGTAACAGGGGGGGTCCCTGAAGCTTTCTTT.

This sequence joins TRBV15 and TRBJ1-3; TRBD1 agrees at 8 bases. The length of the CDR3 is 13 residues. The junction had 9 bases not matched to a gene; V was cut back by 9 bases and J by 8 bases. From germline, CDR1 is LNHNV and CDR2 YYDKDF (reference sequence). The CDR3 nucleotides are TGTGCCACTAAGCAAATGACAGGGGACACCATATATTTT. This gives the protein CATKQMTGDTIYF.

This clone was seen more than once but under ten times. This chain links TRBV9 with TRBJ2-3, with D unresolved. CDR1 is SGDLS and CDR2 is YYNGEE in the germline V gene. V was cut by 2 bases and J by 2 bases, with 9 bases left in between. This CDR3 contains 14 residues. In DNA, the CDR3 is TGTGCCAGCAGCGTCGGACCCAACACAGATACGCAGTATTTT. This encodes CASSVGPNTDTQYF.

The gene calls are TRBV9 and TRBJ1-4, with a weak D call TRBD1 (5 bases). The CDR3 loop spans 16 amino acids. The germline V gene encodes CDR1 SGDLS and CDR2 YYNGEE. With 5 bases removed from V and 2 bases from J, the gap between germline ends came to 16 bases. CDR3 loop: CASSIQGGATNEKLFF. The CDR3 coding sequence is TGTGCCAGCAGTATCCAGGGTGGAGCGACTAATGAAAAACTGTTTTTT. Based on the CDR3 plus reference TRBV9 and TRBJ1-4, the full variable domain is DSGVTQTPKHLITATGQRVTLRCSPRSGDLSVYWYQQSLDQGLQFLIQYYNGEERAKGNILERFSAQQFPDLHSELNLSSLELGDSALYFCASSIQGGATNEKLFFGSGTQLSVL.

The J gene is TRBJ2-7, the V gene TRBV4-1, with D possibly called TRBD1 or TRBD2 (5 bases each). Trimming pared 2 bases from V and 3 bases from J, leaving 23 bases between. Germline CDR1 MGHRA, CDR2 YSYEKL. The CDR3 contains 18 residues. The CDR3 is CASSQHGGPGRKGYEQYF. The CDR3 DNA reads as TGCGCCAGCAGCCAACATGGGGGTCCTGGGAGAAAGGGCTACGAGCAGTACTTC.

This clone was observed a few times. The chain links TRBV7-9 to TRBJ2-7, with D perhaps matching TRBD1 (5 bases). V gave up 5 bases and J gave up 2 bases, with 13 bases separating them. Germline V gene data show CDR1 as SEHNR and CDR2 as FQNEAQ (reference sequence). The CDR3 totals 14 residues. The CDR3 protein is CASSLHDSTYEQYF. CDR3 sequence (DNA): TGTGCCAGCAGCCTACACGACAGTACCTACGAGCAGTACTTC.

The chain joins TRBV5-4 to TRBJ1-1, with TRBD1 matching 8 bases. V lost 3 bases to trimming and J lost 9 bases; unmatched junction nucleotides: 10. The CDR3 runs to 14 residues. CDR1 and CDR2 from the germline V gene are SGHNT and YYREEE (reference sequence). The CDR3 protein is CASSSAAQGEKAFF. CDR3 in DNA: TGTGCCAGCAGCTCCGCGGCACAGGGGGAGAAAGCTTTCTTT. The full variable domain, in which reference TRBV5-4 and TRBJ1-1 provide the parts outside the CDR3, is ETGVTQSPTHLIKTRGQQVTLRCSSQSGHNTVSWYQQALGQGPQFIFQYYREEENGRGNFPPRFSGLQFPNYSSELNVNALELDDSALYLCASSSAAQGEKAFFGQGTRLTVV.

This clone was recorded only once. The chain carries TRBV7-2 and TRBJ2-1; 8 bases are a match to TRBD2. Germline-derived CDR1 and CDR2 are SGHTA and FQGNSA. CDR3 length equals 17 residues. The V gene end was trimmed by 2 bases and the J gene end by 2 bases; junction bases not matched to a gene: 8. The DNA of the CDR3 is TGTGCCAGCAGCTTACTTGAGCGGGAGAGCACCTACAATGAGCAGTTCTTC. Protein product: CASSLLERESTYNEQFF.

The V call is TRBV6-5, the J call TRBJ2-5; D remains unclear. The CDR3 contains 12 residues. Germline V gene lookup returns CDR1 MNHEY and CDR2 SVGAGI. The germline V and J ends were trimmed by 6 bases and 5 bases, with 10 bases remaining between them. CDR3 DNA: TGTGCCAGCAGCAGACCTGGGGAGACCCAGTACTTC. Its protein is CASSRPGETQYF.

This clone has a single count. The chain has TRBV28 and TRBJ1-4; D unclear. The CDR3 totals 11 residues. Between the trimmed V and J ends, which lost 8 bases and 12 bases, there was a span of 13 bases. Germline CDR1 MDHEN, CDR2 SYDVKM. CDR3 in amino acids: CASQSPGELFF. The CDR3 DNA is TGTGCCAGCCAATCTCCAGGCGAACTGTTTTTT. The variable domain in full, completed from reference TRBV28 and TRBJ1-4, reads DVKVTQSSRYLVKRTGEKVFLECVQDMDHENMFWYRQDPGLGLRLIYFSYDVKMKEKGDIPEGYSVSREKKERFSLILESASTNQTSMYLCASQSPGELFFGSGTQLSVL.

V and J are TRBV11-3 and TRBJ2-5; 8 positions match TRBD2. CDR1 and CDR2 from the germline V gene are SGHNT and YENEEA. This CDR3 is built from 15 residues. Germline trimming cut 5 bases from V and 1 base from J; bases unmatched to any gene: 6. The CDR3 spells CASSVASGLQETQYF. The CDR3 region has the DNA TGTGCCAGCAGCGTGGCTAGCGGGCTCCAAGAGACCCAGTACTTC.

The rearrangement uses TRBV19 and TRBJ1-3; D is unresolved. Germline CDR1 reads LNHDA; CDR2 reads SQIVND (reference sequence). Trimming cost V 7 bases and J 0 bases, with 10 bases left between them. This CDR3 spans 14 amino acids. The CDR3: CASTDGSSGNTIYF. DNA of the CDR3: TGTGCCAGTACAGACGGGAGCTCTGGAAACACCATATATTTT.

The chain is built from TRBV28 and TRBJ2-1; 7 bases align to TRBD2. The CDR3 totals 15 residues. CDR1 and CDR2 from the germline V gene are MDHEN and SYDVKM. With V trimmed by 4 bases and J by 4 bases, 7 bases remained unmatched. The CDR3 coding sequence is TGTGCCAGCAGTTGGGCTAGCGGAGATTACAATGAGCAGTTCTTC. It codes for CASSWASGDYNEQFF.

V and J are TRBV19 and TRBJ2-5; 11 bases match TRBD1. The V gene end was trimmed by 3 bases and the J gene end by 2 bases; junction bases not matched to a gene: 8. This CDR3 is built from 17 residues. Looked up from germline, CDR1 is LNHDA and CDR2 is SQIVND (reference sequence). The CDR3 DNA reads TGTGCCAGTAGTATCCCCCTCAGGGACAGGGGGCAAGAGACCCAGTACTTC. It codes for CASSIPLRDRGQETQYF. The whole variable domain, filled in from reference TRBV19 and TRBJ2-5, reads DGGITQSPKYLFRKEGQNVTLSCEQNLNHDAMYWYRQDPGQGLRLIYYSQIVNDFQKGDIAEGYSVSREKKESFPLTVTSAQKNPTAFYLCASSIPLRDRGQETQYFGPGTRLLVL.

CDR3 bases: TGCGCCAGCAGCTTGGGGACACACCAAGAGACCCAGTACTTC. Residues: CASSLGTHQETQYF. This chain connects TRBV5-1 to TRBJ2-5; maybe TRBD1 (5 bases). Trimming stripped 0 bases from V and 0 bases from J, with 6 bases between. Germline V lookup: CDR1 SGHRS, CDR2 YFSETQ. CDR3 length: 14 residues.

This rearrangement joins TRBV9 to TRBJ1-1; 10 bases agree with TRBD1. The CDR3 is 17 amino acids. Losses at the gene ends were 0 bases for V and 2 bases for J; bases not matched to a gene: 7. Germline V gene sequence: CDR1 SGDLS, CDR2 YYNGEE. The CDR3 DNA reads as TGTGCCAGCAGCGTAGAGGACAGGGGGATATATAACACTGAAGCTTTCTTT. It is translated as CASSVEDRGIYNTEAFF.

V gene TRBV7-8 combines with J gene TRBJ1-1; D might be TRBD1 (6 bases). Germline V gene data show CDR1 as SGHVS and CDR2 as FQNEAQ. Trimming stripped 3 bases from V and 8 bases from J, with 10 bases between. The CDR3 runs to 12 residues. The CDR3 is CASSLGAAEAFF. CDR3 in DNA: TGTGCCAGCAGCTTGGGGGCAGCAGAAGCTTTCTTT.

CDR3 sequence: CAIRQQGRGTEAFF. As DNA, the CDR3 is TGTGCCATCAGGCAGCAGGGGCGGGGCACTGAAGCTTTCTTT. The chain joins TRBV10-3 to TRBJ1-1; D might be TRBD1 (6 bases). With 6 bases removed from V and 4 bases from J, the gap between germline ends came to 15 bases. The CDR3 runs 14 residues. Germline V gives CDR1 ENHRY, CDR2 SYGVKD.